The present T cell receptor beta chain was sequenced within a study of human T cells and chemical hapten exposure. Individual cDNA molecules each carried unique molecular identifiers attached by the library. Each CDR3 protein is one row after TCRdb ran MiXCR on the RACE reads. This table holds roughly 92,000 distinct CDR3 sequences, 9.5% to 12% found once. Deletions cut 1 base from V and 3 bases from J, with 13 bases between. The length of the CDR3 is 14 residues. The V gene's germline CDR1 is DFQATT and CDR2 SNEGSKA (reference sequence). The time point here: patch test 2, 6 weeks after DPC sensitization. The treatment: therapeutic diphenylcyclopropenone sensitization with weekly scalp DPC.

The chain combines TRBV20-1 with TRBJ2-7; D not resolved. The receptor comes from a middle-aged woman with alopecia areata. Some clones in this sample may be carry-over from other donors' samples. The sequences come from whole blood, collected in connection with sensitization to the hapten diphenylcyclopropenone (DPC). The CDR3 region is CSARGSLGFYEQYF. CDR3 bases: TGCAGTGCTAGAGGCTCCCTCGGGTTCTACGAGCAGTACTTC.